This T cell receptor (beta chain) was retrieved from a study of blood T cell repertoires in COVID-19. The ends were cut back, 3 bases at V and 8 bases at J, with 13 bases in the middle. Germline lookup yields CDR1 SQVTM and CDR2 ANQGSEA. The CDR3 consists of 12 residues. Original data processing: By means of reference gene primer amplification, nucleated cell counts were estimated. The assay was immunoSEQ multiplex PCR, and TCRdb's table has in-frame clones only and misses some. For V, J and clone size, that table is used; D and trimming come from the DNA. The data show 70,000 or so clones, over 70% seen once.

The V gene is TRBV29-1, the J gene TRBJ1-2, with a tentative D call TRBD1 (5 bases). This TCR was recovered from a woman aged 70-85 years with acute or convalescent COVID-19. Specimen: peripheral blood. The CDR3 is CSVEGGNGGYTF. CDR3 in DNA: TGCAGCGTTGAGGGGGGGAATGGAGGCTACACCTTC. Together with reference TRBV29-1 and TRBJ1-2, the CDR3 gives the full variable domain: SAVISQKPSRDICQRGTSLTIQCQVDSQVTMMFWYRQQPGQSLTLIATANQGSEATYESGFVIDKFPISRPNLTFSTLTVSNMSPEDSSIYLCSVEGGNGGYTFGSGTRLTVV.